Shown below are 2 T cell receptor beta chains from a single sample sequenced in a study of T cells in Graves' hyperthyroidism and ophthalmopathy (dated by TCRdb to about 2019). Receptor amplification or capture employed multiplex PCR. These reads were obtained on an Illumina HiSeq 2000. Amplification of TCR beta CDR3 regions was carried out from RNA transcripts. For the first round of RT-PCR on the TCR CDR3, the HTBI primer set was used together with the Qiagen OneStep RT-PCR kit. TCRdb's own reprocessing of the public reads used fastp at Q25 and MiXCR and kept productive beta chains. One record per CDR3 amino acid sequence lists the most common genes and DNA. The sample table lists about 410,000 distinct CDR3 sequences, approximately 15% of them with a count of one. The top ten clonotypes cover about 20% of the sample. Material: blood. These receptors were taken from a woman aged 30 to 39 with Graves' ophthalmopathy.

This clonotype was counted at least ten times. This chain's CDR3 is CASSRQVNPGNTIYF. CDR3 in DNA: TGTGCCAGCAGCCGACAGGTTAACCCTGGAAACACCATATATTTT. The rearrangement links TRBV3-1 to TRBJ1-3, with D perhaps TRBD1 (6 bases). The CDR3 contains 15 residues. In germline, CDR1 is LGHDT, CDR2 YNNKEL (reference sequence). The V end lost 4 bases, the J end lost 2 bases, and 12 bases lay between the germline ends.

The table lists this clonotype with many counts. The chain is built from TRBV7-9 and TRBJ1-4; D unclear. The germline V gene has CDR1 SEHNR and CDR2 FQNEAQ (reference sequence). This CDR3 comprises 13 residues. V gave up 5 bases and J gave up 5 bases, with 9 bases separating them. The CDR3 loop reads CASSPRRNEKLFF. CDR3 bases: TGTGCCAGCAGCCCCCGTCGGAATGAAAAACTGTTTTTT.